A selection of T cell receptor beta chains follows, all from one sample in a study of T cells in Graves' hyperthyroidism and ophthalmopathy. Using its own MiXCR run on the multiplex PCR reads, TCRdb lists one record per CDR3 protein. Of hundreds of thousands of distinct CDR3 sequences in the sample, approximately 14% were seen once. The sequenced sample consisted of blood. Receptors originate from a woman aged 40 to 49 with Graves' hyperthyroidism. Each CDR3 is given with its conserved first and last residue. A D gene is named only where the DNA matches it firmly. Rows may omit the clone size; those that give it use once, few, many or a size class.

D gene: -; J gene: TRBJ2-7; clone size: many; V gene: TRBV2; CDR3 protein: CASSRAFPYEQYF; CDR3 DNA: TGTGCCAGCAGTCGGGCCTTTCCCTACGAGCAGTACTTC
D gene: TRBD2; J gene: TRBJ2-3; clone size: many; V gene: TRBV5-1; CDR3 protein: CASSLGTSGLIDTQYF; CDR3 DNA: TGCGCCAGCAGCTTGGGGACTAGCGGGCTGATAGATACGCAGTATTTT
D gene: TRBD1; J gene: TRBJ2-7; clone size: many; V gene: TRBV11-2; CDR3 protein: CASRSKQGSSYEQYF; CDR3 DNA: TGTGCCAGCAGGAGCAAACAGGGGAGCTCCTACGAGCAGTACTTC
D gene: -; J gene: TRBJ1-2; clone size: many; V gene: TRBV5-1; CDR3 protein: CASRTGTSYGYTF; CDR3 DNA: TGCGCCAGCCGGACCGGGACAAGCTATGGCTACACCTTC
D gene: -; J gene: TRBJ1-2; clone size: many; V gene: TRBV27; CDR3 protein: CASSLSGTQIYGYTF; CDR3 DNA: TGTGCCAGCAGTTTAAGTGGGACGCAAATCTATGGCTACACCTTC
D gene: TRBD2; J gene: TRBJ2-1; clone size: -; V gene: TRBV7-2; CDR3 protein: CASSLVGRGSPYNEQFF; CDR3 DNA: TGTGCCAGCAGCTTAGTAGGTCGCGGGAGTCCCTACAATGAGCAGTTCTTC
D gene: TRBD1; J gene: TRBJ2-2; clone size: many; V gene: TRBV18; CDR3 protein: CASSPDRGDAGELFF; CDR3 DNA: TGTGCCAGCTCACCAGACAGGGGCGATGCCGGGGAGCTGTTTTTT
D gene: -; J gene: TRBJ1-2; clone size: many; V gene: TRBV7-3; CDR3 protein: CASSLLPPDGYTF; CDR3 DNA: TGTGCCAGCAGCCTCCTTCCGCCTGATGGCTACACCTTC
D gene: TRBD2; J gene: TRBJ2-1; clone size: many; V gene: TRBV9; CDR3 protein: CASSVGASGTDEQFF; CDR3 DNA: TGTGCCAGCAGCGTAGGGGCTAGCGGGACCGATGAGCAGTTCTTC
D gene: -; J gene: TRBJ1-4; clone size: -; V gene: TRBV11-2; CDR3 protein: CASSPTAHSTNEKLFF; CDR3 DNA: TGTGCCAGCAGCCCGACGGCACACTCAACTAATGAAAAACTGTTTTTT
D gene: -; J gene: TRBJ2-3; clone size: few; V gene: TRBV20-1; CDR3 protein: CSAREGTGSTDTQYF; CDR3 DNA: TGCAGTGCTAGAGAGGGCACAGGTAGCACAGATACGCAGTATTTT
D gene: -; J gene: TRBJ2-1; clone size: -; V gene: TRBV12-3/TRBV12-4; CDR3 protein: CASSPRLARWDNEQFF; CDR3 DNA: TGTGCCAGCAGCCCCCGGTTGGCCCGGTGGGACAATGAGCAGTTCTTC
D gene: TRBD1; J gene: TRBJ1-2; clone size: few; V gene: TRBV15; CDR3 protein: CATSSPGQGVDGYTF; CDR3 DNA: TGTGCCACCAGCAGCCCGGGACAGGGGGTGGATGGCTACACCTTC
D gene: -; J gene: TRBJ1-2; clone size: many; V gene: TRBV20-1; CDR3 protein: CSARDKGGYGYTF; CDR3 DNA: TGCAGTGCTAGAGACAAGGGAGGCTATGGCTACACCTTC
D gene: -; J gene: TRBJ1-5; clone size: few; V gene: TRBV7-9; CDR3 protein: CASSPSGGLSNQPQHF; CDR3 DNA: TGTGCCAGCAGCCCTTCCGGGGGGCTCAGCAATCAGCCCCAGCATTTT
D gene: TRBD2; J gene: TRBJ2-1; clone size: -; V gene: TRBV28; CDR3 protein: CASKREGYNEQFF; CDR3 DNA: TGTGCCAGCAAACGGGAGGGCTACAATGAGCAGTTCTTC
D gene: TRBD2; J gene: TRBJ2-7; clone size: -; V gene: TRBV29-1; CDR3 protein: CSVEGGDYSYEQYF; CDR3 DNA: TGCAGCGTTGAAGGAGGGGACTACTCCTACGAGCAGTACTTC
D gene: -; J gene: TRBJ1-3; clone size: many; V gene: TRBV20-1; CDR3 protein: CSARDRLGAGRPGNTIYF; CDR3 DNA: TGCAGTGCTAGAGATCGTTTGGGTGCAGGGAGACCTGGAAACACCATATATTTT
D gene: -; J gene: TRBJ1-2; clone size: few; V gene: TRBV14; CDR3 protein: CASSQGPGTLYGYTF; CDR3 DNA: TGTGCCAGCAGCCAGGGTCCCGGGACACTCTATGGCTACACCTTC
D gene: -; J gene: TRBJ2-1; clone size: many; V gene: TRBV11-2; CDR3 protein: CASSLAVDEQFF; CDR3 DNA: TGTGCCAGCAGCTTAGCGGTGGATGAGCAGTTCTTC
D gene: TRBD2; J gene: TRBJ2-1; clone size: -; V gene: TRBV10-3; CDR3 protein: CAISESNAGEGEQFF; CDR3 DNA: TGTGCCATCAGTGAGTCGAATGCGGGAGAGGGTGAGCAGTTCTTC
D gene: TRBD2; J gene: TRBJ2-7; clone size: many; V gene: TRBV10-3; CDR3 protein: CAISDGVGLVDEQYF; CDR3 DNA: TGTGCCATCAGTGATGGTGTGGGACTAGTTGACGAGCAGTACTTC
D gene: -; J gene: TRBJ2-5; clone size: many; V gene: TRBV7-2; CDR3 protein: CASSFFGPQETQYF; CDR3 DNA: TGTGCCAGCAGCTTCTTCGGGCCTCAAGAGACCCAGTACTTC
D gene: -; J gene: TRBJ1-1; clone size: many; V gene: TRBV27; CDR3 protein: CASRRTGPNTEAFF; CDR3 DNA: TGTGCCAGCAGAAGAACAGGACCGAACACTGAAGCTTTCTTT
D gene: TRBD1; J gene: TRBJ2-7; clone size: many; V gene: TRBV10-3; CDR3 protein: CASGGGDRGVKLSSYEQYF; CDR3 DNA: TGTGCCAGCGGTGGTGGGGACAGGGGAGTGAAGTTGAGCTCCTACGAGCAGTACTTC
D gene: -; J gene: TRBJ2-5; clone size: many; V gene: TRBV20-1; CDR3 protein: CSAWDLAGQTQYF; CDR3 DNA: TGCAGTGCTTGGGACTTAGCTGGACAGACCCAGTACTTC
D gene: TRBD1; J gene: TRBJ1-2; clone size: -; V gene: TRBV24-1; CDR3 protein: CATSDRDRVHDYTF; CDR3 DNA: TGTGCCACCAGTGACCGTGACAGGGTCCATGACTACACCTTC
D gene: TRBD1; J gene: TRBJ1-2; clone size: -; V gene: TRBV5-6; CDR3 protein: CASSLADRGDINGYTF; CDR3 DNA: TGTGCCAGCAGCTTGGCAGACAGGGGAGACATTAATGGCTACACCTTC
D gene: -; J gene: TRBJ1-3; clone size: many; V gene: TRBV2; CDR3 protein: CASSEQGQGNTIYF; CDR3 DNA: TGTGCCAGCAGTGAACAGGGGCAAGGAAACACCATATATTTT
D gene: -; J gene: TRBJ2-2; clone size: few; V gene: TRBV2; CDR3 protein: CASSDRGVGGTGELFF; CDR3 DNA: TGTGCCAGCAGTGATAGGGGGGTAGGTGGCACCGGGGAGCTGTTTTTT
D gene: -; J gene: TRBJ1-4; clone size: many; V gene: TRBV7-9; CDR3 protein: CASSFRENEKLFF; CDR3 DNA: TGTGCCAGCAGCTTCAGGGAAAATGAAAAACTGTTTTTT
D gene: TRBD1; J gene: TRBJ2-5; clone size: -; V gene: TRBV30; CDR3 protein: CAWSGQGIIRDQYF; CDR3 DNA: TGTGCCTGGTCGGGACAGGGCATTATTCGGGACCAGTACTTC
D gene: -; J gene: TRBJ2-7; clone size: many; V gene: TRBV7-2; CDR3 protein: CASRSYLGEEQYF; CDR3 DNA: TGTGCCAGCAGGTCCTACCTAGGAGAAGAGCAGTACTTC
D gene: -; J gene: TRBJ1-2; clone size: many; V gene: TRBV27; CDR3 protein: CASSFGEAYGYTF; CDR3 DNA: TGTGCCAGCAGTTTCGGAGAGGCCTATGGCTACACCTTC
D gene: TRBD2; J gene: TRBJ2-1; clone size: many; V gene: TRBV30; CDR3 protein: CAWSDGSGGNEQFF; CDR3 DNA: TGTGCCTGGAGTGATGGTAGCGGGGGGAATGAGCAGTTCTTC
D gene: -; J gene: TRBJ1-3; clone size: few; V gene: TRBV5-6; CDR3 protein: CASSLLQSFSGNTIYF; CDR3 DNA: TGTGCCAGCAGCTTACTCCAGTCGTTCTCTGGAAACACCATATATTTT